The 9 T cell receptor beta chains in this list originate from one sample, sequenced in a study of T cells after yellow fever vaccination (dated by TCRdb to between 2018 and 2021). This specimen's treatment or condition label, per the study, means: live attenuated yellow fever vaccine strain. The library was obtained by 5' RACE. The data were produced on an Illumina HiSeq 2500. The public reads were run again by TCRdb, first through fastp at Q25 and then through MiXCR, and only productive beta chains were kept. Rows matching on CDR3 protein sequence are summarized as one entry with the most common DNA and genes. The sample yields about 400,000 distinct CDR3 sequences; about 6.2% were counted once. The top ten clones comprise approximately 16% of the sample. Material: PBMCs, obtained 5 days after the yellow fever booster vaccination. The receptor set was obtained from a man aged 25 to 45 who received the YFV17D yellow fever vaccine.

This clonotype was picked up many times. The rearrangement links TRBV5-1 to TRBJ2-3; tentative D call: TRBD1 (5 bases). V lost 1 base to trimming and J lost 0 bases, with 6 bases between them. This CDR3 has 14 amino acids. Germline CDR1 is SGHRS and CDR2 is YFSETQ. CDR3 protein: CASSLWGSTDTQYF. The CDR3 DNA follows: TGCGCCAGCAGCTTGTGGGGCAGCACAGATACGCAGTATTTT.

There are a few counts of this clonotype. The genes are TRBV12-3 or TRBV12-4 and TRBJ2-6, with unresolved D. CDR3 size: 13 residues. Trimming removed 6 bases from V and 9 bases from J, with 12 bases in between. The CDR3 is CASSRQSVNVLTF. Here the CDR3 DNA reads TGTGCCAGCAGCCGCCAGTCCGTCAACGTCCTGACTTTC.

This chain connects TRBV12-3 or TRBV12-4 to TRBJ2-7; 9 bases align to TRBD1. The V and J ends lost 2 bases and 2 bases, in that order; junction bases with no gene match: 4. CDR3 length: 15 residues. The CDR3 spells CASSLSGQGPYEQYF. The CDR3 nucleotides read TGTGCCAGCAGTTTATCGGGACAGGGACCCTACGAGCAGTACTTC.

This clonotype was seen only a few times. The chain uses TRBV18 and TRBJ1-2; 8 positions match TRBD1. The V segment lost 3 bases and the J segment 4 bases; nucleotides outside the gene matches: 16. The CDR3 has 18 amino acids. Germline values: CDR1 KGHSH, CDR2 LQKENI. In nucleotides, the CDR3 is TGTGCCAGCTCACCGTCGCGAACCATGACAGGGGCAAGCTATGGCTACACCTTC. Translated: CASSPSRTMTGASYGYTF.

This chain joins TRBV12-3 or TRBV12-4 and TRBJ1-1, with TRBD1 identical over 7 bases. The CDR3 has 14 amino acids. Trimming cost V 5 bases and J 3 bases; bases outside gene matches: 6. CDR3 in amino acids: CASSLQGSDTEAFF. In DNA, the CDR3 is TGTGCCAGCAGTCTACAGGGGAGCGACACTGAAGCTTTCTTT.

This clonotype was seen repeatedly, ten times or more. The chain carries TRBV10-3 and TRBJ2-3; D may be TRBD2 (5 bases). V was shortened by 6 bases and J by 2 bases, with 12 bases between the two germline ends. The CDR3 covers 14 residues. Germline CDR1 ENHRY, CDR2 SYGVKD. The CDR3, as DNA: TGTGCCATCAGCCCGGGGAGAGACACAGATACGCAGTATTTT. Amino acid sequence: CAISPGRDTDTQYF.

V gene TRBV5-1 combines with J gene TRBJ2-5; 9 nucleotides match TRBD2. CDR1 and CDR2 (germline): SGHRS, YFSETQ. The trim removed 10 bases at V and 5 bases at J, leaving 15 bases unmatched. The CDR3 length is 15 residues. The CDR3 is CAAGTGGRAGETQYF. The CDR3 DNA reads as TGCGCCGCCGGCACTGGCGGGAGGGCCGGTGAGACCCAGTACTTC.

This clonotype was picked up many times. The chain employs TRBV14 and TRBJ2-7; D is perhaps TRBD2 (6 bases). V was clipped by 0 bases and J by 5 bases, with 14 bases between them. The CDR3 loop spans 15 amino acids. Germline V gene sequence: CDR1 SGHDN, CDR2 FVKESK. CDR3 residues: CASSQEVGSVDEQYF. The CDR3, as DNA: TGTGCCAGCAGCCAAGAAGTCGGGAGCGTCGACGAGCAGTACTTC. Using reference TRBV14 and TRBJ2-7 for the parts outside the CDR3, the full variable domain is EAGVTQFPSHSVIEKGQTVTLRCDPISGHDNLYWYRRVMGKEIKFLLHFVKESKQDESGMPNNRFLAERTGGTYSTLKVQPAELEDSGVYFCASSQEVGSVDEQYFGPGTRLTVT.

The chain couples TRBV28 to TRBJ2-1; TRBD2 agrees at 13 bases. The CDR3 spans 17 residues. V was pared by 5 bases and J by 7 bases, with 11 bases of the junction left unmatched. Germline V gene sequence: CDR1 MDHEN, CDR2 SYDVKM. CDR3 amino acids: CASSPSSGTSGMNEQFF. The CDR3 DNA sequence: TGTGCCAGCAGTCCAAGTTCGGGGACTAGCGGGATGAATGAGCAGTTCTTC. Filled out from reference TRBV28 and TRBJ2-1, the complete variable domain reads DVKVTQSSRYLVKRTGEKVFLECVQDMDHENMFWYRQDPGLGLRLIYFSYDVKMKEKGDIPEGYSVSREKKERFSLILESASTNQTSMYLCASSPSSGTSGMNEQFFGPGTRLTVL.